The source of this TCR beta chain is a study of beta chain features in type 1 diabetes. This clone was detected only a few times. Its antigen remains unidentified. What was sequenced were expressed TCRB transcripts, since all of the isolated RNA had been reverse transcribed. Sequenced by immunoSEQ multiplex PCR; TCRdb stores in-frame clones only, minus some. The sample includes about 650,000 clones, around an eighth seen only once; the top ten take 0.09% to 0.15%. Overall study results and limits: Among patients with Type 1 diabetes, TCRB CDR3s were moderately but significantly shorter in every one of the four CD4+ subsets. Small HLA sub-analyses could not settle whether HLA shapes TCRB rearrangement.

CDR3 length: 15 residues. Germline V gene data show CDR1 as SGHTA and CDR2 as FQGNSA. V lost 7 bases and J 7 bases, leaving 21 bases between the germline ends. Stem cell-like memory, regulatory, central memory and naive CD4+ cells were sorted via CD45RO/CCR7/CD25/CD127/CD95/CD27. In all sorted populations, purity surpassed 95%. This chain links TRBV7-2 with TRBJ2-3; possible D gene TRBD2, 6 bases. This TCR derives from a man in his thirties or forties with type 1 diabetes. Sequencing was carried out using naive CD4+ T cells from blood. CDR3 amino acids: CASMGGGAAGNTQYF. CDR3 sequence (DNA): TGTGCCAGCATGGGTGGCGGGGCTGCAGGGAATACGCAGTATTTT. Using reference TRBV7-2 and TRBJ2-3 for the parts outside the CDR3, the full variable domain is GAGVSQSPSNKVTEKGKDVELRCDPISGHTALYWYRQSLGQGLEFLIYFQGNSAPDKSGLPSDRFSAERTGGSVSTLTIQRTQQEDSAVYLCASMGGGAAGNTQYFGPGTRLTVL.